A selection of T cell receptor beta chains follows, all from one sample in a study of glioma-infiltrating T cells. MiXCR was run by TCRdb on the multiplex PCR reads, yielding one entry per CDR3 protein. Of more than 350,000 distinct CDR3 sequences listed, 41% are singletons. Source material: glioma tissue, nonneoplastic brain tissue, or PBMCs (not recorded which). The receptors shown here come from a human donor with low-grade glioma or glioblastoma, undergoing nonglioma brain surgery, or in good health (not recorded which). CDR3s include the opening cysteine and the closing phenylalanine or tryptophan. A D gene is named only where the DNA matches it firmly. Clone size is given for some rows only: seen once, a few or many times, or a class if the clone is expanded.

NA,NA,TRBJ2-3,TRBV10-3,TGTGCCATCAGGCCCGGGGGAGAGACAGATACGCAGTATTTT,CAIRPGGETDTQYF
TRBD2,NA,TRBJ2-1,TRBV10-3,TGTGCCATCAGTGTAACTAGCGGGAGGGATGAGCAGTTCTTC,CAISVTSGRDEQFF
NA,many,TRBJ2-7,TRBV7-2,TGTGCCAGCAGCTTAGACCGGACCCAAGGGGGGGAGCAGTACTTC,CASSLDRTQGGEQYF
NA,NA,TRBJ1-3,TRBV7-9,TGTGCCAGCAGCCAGAGGACGAAGGGAAACACCATATATTTT,CASSQRTKGNTIYF
NA,NA,TRBJ1-6,TRBV20-1,TGCAGTGCCACCCAGATAGATAATTCACCCCTCCACTTT,CSATQIDNSPLHF
NA,many,TRBJ2-7,TRBV27,TGTGCCAGCAGACGACTAGTGGCCTCCTACGAGCAGTACTTC,CASRRLVASYEQYF
NA,few,TRBJ2-7,TRBV14,TGTGCCAGCGGGGTAGCCTACGAGCAGTACTTC,CASGVAYEQYF
NA,NA,TRBJ2-1,TRBV24-1,TGTGCCATTGGAGGGCCGGAATTCTACAATGAGCAGTTCTTC,CAIGGPEFYNEQFF
TRBD1,NA,TRBJ2-1,TRBV4-3,TGCGCCAGCAGCCTTGACGGGGACAGTTACAATGAGCAGTTCTTC,CASSLDGDSYNEQFF
TRBD2,NA,TRBJ2-1,TRBV27,TGTGCCAGCAGCAGACTAGCGGGAGGGACGGTGTCCTACAATGAGCAGTTCTTC,CASSRLAGGTVSYNEQFF
TRBD1,NA,TRBJ1-1,TRBV5-4,TGTGCCAGCAGCTTCCCAGGGGGCCCACGAGCTTTCTTT,CASSFPGGPRAFF
TRBD2,many,TRBJ2-3,TRBV28,TGTGCCAGCAGTGCATTAGCGGGATCGGGAGATACGCAGTATTTT,CASSALAGSGDTQYF
TRBD2,NA,TRBJ2-7,TRBV4-2,TGTGCCAGCAGCCCAGGGGTTGGGACTAGCGGGATCACTACCGAGCAGTACTTC,CASSPGVGTSGITTEQYF
NA,NA,TRBJ1-5,TRBV28,TGTGCCAGCAGTCGGTATGTCAATCAGCCCCAGCATTTT,CASSRYVNQPQHF
TRBD1,once,TRBJ1-1,TRBV6-6,TGTGCCAGCAGTGAGGGACAGGGGGGGCCTGAAGCTTTCTTT,CASSEGQGGPEAFF
TRBD1,NA,TRBJ2-1,TRBV20-1,TGCAGTGCTAGAGACCTCTTCCGGGACAGGGGTAACAATGAGCAGTTCTTC,CSARDLFRDRGNNEQFF
TRBD2,NA,TRBJ2-5,TRBV11-2,TGTGCCAGCAGCTTCGGTTGGGCGGGAGGGTCTATTGGGGAGACCCAGTACTTC,CASSFGWAGGSIGETQYF
TRBD2,few,TRBJ2-1,TRBV3-1,TGTGCCAGCAGCCCATTAGCGGGTACTACCGGAGGGGAGCAGTTCTTC,CASSPLAGTTGGEQFF
NA,NA,TRBJ2-7,TRBV29-1,TGCAGCGTTGAAGTTTCGGGATCAATTCCCTCCTACGAGCAGTACTTC,CSVEVSGSIPSYEQYF
NA,NA,TRBJ2-5,TRBV6-5,TGTGCCAGCAGTTACTCGGCGCTCCAAGAGACCCAGTACTTC,CASSYSALQETQYF
TRBD2,NA,TRBJ2-1,TRBV6-2/TRBV6-3,TGTGCCAGCAGTTACTGGACCCGACAGGGGGTAAGACTAGCGGGAGATGATGAGCAGTTCTTC,CASSYWTRQGVRLAGDDEQFF
TRBD2,many,TRBJ2-3,TRBV27,TGTGCCAGCAGTTCCCAGATAGCGGGAGCCAGCACAGATACGCAGTATTTT,CASSSQIAGASTDTQYF
NA,NA,TRBJ1-1,TRBV19,TGTGCCAGTAGTATAGGCCACACTGAAGCTTTCTTT,CASSIGHTEAFF
TRBD1,NA,TRBJ1-2,TRBV20-1,TGCAGTGTCGGGACAGGGAAGGATCTGTTTGGCTACACCTTC,CSVGTGKDLFGYTF
TRBD1,NA,TRBJ1-1,TRBV7-9,TGTGCCAGCAGCCGAGGGGGCAGGCTGAACACTGAAGCTTTCTTT,CASSRGGRLNTEAFF
TRBD2,few,TRBJ2-3,TRBV7-2,TGTGCCAGCAGCTTAGCTAGCGGGCACACAGATACGCAGTATTTT,CASSLASGHTDTQYF
NA,few,TRBJ2-6,TRBV27,TGTGCCAGCAGTTCCGGGCCTAGGGGGGCCAACGTCCTGACTTTC,CASSSGPRGANVLTF
NA,few,TRBJ2-7,TRBV28,TGTGCCAGCAGTTCCCCCGGGACGAGGAGCTCCTACGAGCAGTACTTC,CASSSPGTRSSYEQYF
NA,NA,TRBJ2-5,TRBV15,TGTGCCACCAGCAGAGATACGGCCGGGAGAGATACCCAGTACTTC,CATSRDTAGRDTQYF
TRBD1,NA,TRBJ1-4,TRBV15,TGTGCCGCCAGCAGAGACGGGGGACAGATGGGAAAACTGTTTTTT,CAASRDGGQMGKLFF
NA,once,TRBJ1-2,TRBV28,TGTGCCAGCAGTTTATTGCCTGGGGGCTATGGCTACACCTTC,CASSLLPGGYGYTF
TRBD2,NA,TRBJ2-3,TRBV6-1,TGTGCCGGCGGGACTAGCGGGAGAAGAGATACGCAGTATTTT,CAGGTSGRRDTQYF
TRBD2,NA,TRBJ2-3,TRBV2,TGTGCCAGCAACCCGGCTAGCGGGAGTGCGGATACGCAGTATTTT,CASNPASGSADTQYF
NA,many,TRBJ1-1,TRBV6-1,TGTGCCAGCAGTGAGCACGGTCATATAGCTGAAGCTTTCTTT,CASSEHGHIAEAFF
TRBD2,NA,TRBJ2-5,TRBV28,TGTGCCAGCAGTTTATCCTGGACTAGCGAGCGAGAGACCCAGTACTTC,CASSLSWTSERETQYF
NA,many,TRBJ2-1,TRBV7-9,TGTGCCAGCAGAAAAGGGCAGGGGGGCTACAATGAGCAGTTCTTC,CASRKGQGGYNEQFF
NA,NA,TRBJ2-3,TRBV9,TGTGCCAGCAGCCGGGAACCTAGCACAGATACGCAGTATTTT,CASSREPSTDTQYF
NA,NA,TRBJ2-3,TRBV28,TGTGCCAGCAAGTCCGAGCTAGCGAGACCTAGCATAGATACGCAGTATTTT,CASKSELARPSIDTQYF
TRBD2,NA,TRBJ2-5,TRBV28,TGTGCCAGCAGTTTTACCGGACTAGCGGGATGGGAAGAGACCCAGTACTTC,CASSFTGLAGWEETQYF
NA,many,TRBJ2-1,TRBV15,TGTGCCACCAGCCTCGAATGGTGGTCCTACAATGAGCAGTTCTTC,CATSLEWWSYNEQFF
TRBD1,few,TRBJ2-5,TRBV3-1,TGTGCCAGCAGCCACCCGGACAGGCAAGAGACCCAGTACTTC,CASSHPDRQETQYF
NA,few,TRBJ2-1,TRBV7-9,TGTGCCAGCAGGCCAGGACAGTTAGGCTCCTACAATGAGCAGTTCTTC,CASRPGQLGSYNEQFF
NA,many,TRBJ1-1,TRBV7-2,TGTGCCAGCACCCTCCGGGGCACGAACACTGAAGCTTTCTTT,CASTLRGTNTEAFF
TRBD1,few,TRBJ1-1,TRBV4-1,TGCGCCAGCAGCTCTCCGACAGGGGGGAACACTGAAGCTTTCTTT,CASSSPTGGNTEAFF
NA,NA,TRBJ2-2,TRBV9,TGTGCCAGCAGCCCTAACGCGGCCGGGGAGCTGTTTTTT,CASSPNAAGELFF
NA,few,TRBJ2-7,TRBV28,TGTGCCAGCAGTTTATTGCAGGGTACCTACGAAGGGCAGTACTTC,CASSLLQGTYEGQYF
NA,NA,TRBJ2-7,TRBV20-1,TGCAGTACCGTTCTAGAAGATCCCGATGCCGAGCAGTACTTC,CSTVLEDPDAEQYF
TRBD2,NA,TRBJ2-3,TRBV7-9,TGTGCCAGCAGCTTCCCCCTTCAACCGGGACTAGCGGGAGTGGTGGATACGCAGTATTTT,CASSFPLQPGLAGVVDTQYF
NA,NA,TRBJ2-5,TRBV6-2/TRBV6-3,TGTGCCAGCAGCTCCGGCCGGCCAATGGCGACCCAGTACTTC,CASSSGRPMATQYF
NA,NA,TRBJ2-7,TRBV7-8,TGTGCCAGCAGCATAATACAGCAATCCGTGGAGCAGTACTTC,CASSIIQQSVEQYF
NA,few,TRBJ2-2,TRBV3-1,TGTGCCAGCAGCCAATACGACAGGAACACCGGGGAGCTGTTTTTT,CASSQYDRNTGELFF
TRBD1,NA,TRBJ2-4,TRBV24-1,TGTGCCACCAGTGCCCCGGACAGGTCGATTCAGTACTTC,CATSAPDRSIQYF
NA,NA,TRBJ1-2,TRBV6-2/TRBV6-3,TGTGCCAGCGCAGACGGGGGTAGATACGGCTACACCTTC,CASADGGRYGYTF
NA,few,TRBJ2-1,TRBV4-1,TGCGCCAGCAGCTCCCCCCCAAGCTCCTACAATGAGCAGTTCTTC,CASSSPPSSYNEQFF
NA,NA,TRBJ2-1,TRBV4-1,TGCGCCAGCAGCCAGAACCCCCAGGGGAATGATGAGCAGTTCTTC,CASSQNPQGNDEQFF
TRBD2,once,TRBJ2-7,TRBV27,TGTGCCAGCAGTACCTCCGGGACTATAAGCTCCTACGAGCAGTACTTC,CASSTSGTISSYEQYF
NA,NA,TRBJ2-1,TRBV28,TGTGCCAGCAGTCTCCTTGGGCTCTACAATGAGCAGTTCTTC,CASSLLGLYNEQFF
TRBD1,NA,TRBJ1-4,TRBV4-2,TGTGCCAGCGGACAGGTTTCTGGGGATGAAAAACTGTTTTTT,CASGQVSGDEKLFF
TRBD1,many,TRBJ1-1,TRBV28,TGTGCCAGCACCACCCCCGGACAGGGGCTTGAAGCTTTCTTT,CASTTPGQGLEAFF